These T cell receptor beta chains were read from a single sample in a study of cytomegalovirus exposure and HLA in healthy donors. Sequencing was performed with immunoSEQ multiplex PCR; in TCRdb, only in-frame clones are kept and a portion is missing. Of 150,000 to 190,000 clones in the sample, around 83% were seen once. Source material: PBMCs. The receptor source for this set is a woman between 18 and 29 years old in good health and CMV-seronegative. Both conserved end residues are part of each CDR3. The order of the fields is CDR3 protein, CDR3 DNA, V gene, J gene, CDR3 length, clone size, D gene. The D gene is left open where the match is weak. Only part of the rows carry a size: once, few, many, or a class if the clone is expanded.

CDR3aa: CASSSRTGTYEQYF; CDR3nt: TGCGCCAGCAGCTCCCGGACAGGAACGTACGAGCAGTACTTC; v_gene: TRBV5-1; j_gene: TRBJ2-7; len: 14; abundance: .; d_gene: TRBD1
CDR3aa: CASSFGDNSPLHF; CDR3nt: TGTGCCAGCAGCTTCGGGGATAATTCACCCCTCCACTTT; v_gene: TRBV5-6; j_gene: TRBJ1-6; len: 13; abundance: .; d_gene: .
CDR3aa: CASSEVTWLERRRTDTQYF; CDR3nt: TGTGCCAGCAGTGAAGTTACTTGGTTGGAGCGGAGACGCACAGATACGCAGTATTTT; v_gene: TRBV2; j_gene: TRBJ2-3; len: 19; abundance: .; d_gene: .
CDR3aa: CASREGQTHTDTQYF; CDR3nt: TGTGCCAGCAGAGAGGGACAGACACACACAGATACGCAGTATTTT; v_gene: TRBV27; j_gene: TRBJ2-3; len: 15; abundance: .; d_gene: TRBD1
CDR3aa: CASSPPDRGGNQPQHF; CDR3nt: TGCGCCAGCAGTCCCCCGGACAGGGGTGGCAATCAGCCCCAGCATTTT; v_gene: TRBV23-1; j_gene: TRBJ1-5; len: 16; abundance: once; d_gene: TRBD1
CDR3aa: CASSGSTRGGEKLFF; CDR3nt: TGCGCCAGCAGCGGATCCACAAGGGGCGGTGAAAAACTGTTTTTT; v_gene: TRBV5-1; j_gene: TRBJ1-4; len: 15; abundance: .; d_gene: .
CDR3aa: CATARGNTEAFF; CDR3nt: TGTGCCACCGCCCGGGGGAACACTGAAGCTTTCTTT; v_gene: TRBV19; j_gene: TRBJ1-1; len: 12; abundance: .; d_gene: .
CDR3aa: CASSQGGVRREGPSEQFF; CDR3nt: TGTGCCAGCAGCCAAGGGGGGGTTAGGCGGGAGGGCCCGAGTGAGCAGTTCTTC; v_gene: TRBV4-2; j_gene: TRBJ2-1; len: 18; abundance: .; d_gene: TRBD2
CDR3aa: CASSLPGVAGMNEQFF; CDR3nt: TGTGCCAGCAGCTTACCTGGAGTAGCGGGAATGAATGAGCAGTTCTTC; v_gene: TRBV11-2; j_gene: TRBJ2-1; len: 16; abundance: once; d_gene: TRBD2
CDR3aa: CASSAIGTPLETQYF; CDR3nt: TGTGCCAGCAGTGCAATCGGGACTCCCTTGGAGACCCAGTACTTC; v_gene: TRBV9; j_gene: TRBJ2-5; len: 15; abundance: .; d_gene: .
CDR3aa: CASGTGTYEQYF; CDR3nt: TGTGCCAGCGGTACAGGGACCTACGAGCAGTACTTC; v_gene: TRBV2; j_gene: TRBJ2-7; len: 12; abundance: .; d_gene: .
CDR3aa: CASSSRSRGETQYF; CDR3nt: TGTGCCAGCAGCTCACGCTCTAGGGGCGAGACCCAGTACTTC; v_gene: TRBV7-2; j_gene: TRBJ2-5; len: 14; abundance: .; d_gene: .
CDR3aa: CASSWRTGGTDTQYF; CDR3nt: TGTGCCAGCAGCTGGCGGACAGGGGGCACAGATACGCAGTATTTT; v_gene: TRBV13; j_gene: TRBJ2-3; len: 15; abundance: .; d_gene: TRBD1
CDR3aa: CASSPRTPGGWRNTIYF; CDR3nt: TGTGCCAGCAGCCCACGCACCCCGGGGGGGTGGAGAAACACCATATATTTT; v_gene: TRBV5-8; j_gene: TRBJ1-3; len: 17; abundance: .; d_gene: .
CDR3aa: CASSLGRGEQYF; CDR3nt: TGTGCCAGCAGTTTAGGCAGGGGGGAGCAGTACTTC; v_gene: TRBV28; j_gene: TRBJ2-7; len: 12; abundance: .; d_gene: TRBD1
CDR3aa: CASSPGSAKNIQYF; CDR3nt: TGTGCCAGCAGCCCAGGATCGGCCAAAAACATTCAGTACTTC; v_gene: TRBV13; j_gene: TRBJ2-4; len: 14; abundance: .; d_gene: .
CDR3aa: CASRGLADSYEQYF; CDR3nt: TGTGCCAGCAGGGGACTAGCGGACTCCTACGAGCAGTACTTC; v_gene: TRBV6-1; j_gene: TRBJ2-7; len: 14; abundance: .; d_gene: TRBD2
CDR3aa: CASSLWVRGNEKLFF; CDR3nt: TGTGCCAGCAGCTTGTGGGTCAGGGGGAATGAAAAACTGTTTTTT; v_gene: TRBV5-6; j_gene: TRBJ1-4; len: 15; abundance: .; d_gene: TRBD1
CDR3aa: CASSDISGGAWETQYF; CDR3nt: TGCGCCAGCAGTGATATTAGCGGGGGGGCCTGGGAGACCCAGTACTTC; v_gene: TRBV10-1; j_gene: TRBJ2-5; len: 16; abundance: .; d_gene: TRBD2
CDR3aa: CASSQFGGLGTGELFF; CDR3nt: TGCGCCAGCAGTCAATTCGGGGGGCTCGGCACCGGGGAGCTGTTTTTT; v_gene: TRBV5-1; j_gene: TRBJ2-2; len: 16; abundance: few; d_gene: .
CDR3aa: CASSLDTIAGGRSYEQYF; CDR3nt: TGCGCCAGCAGCTTGGATACCATAGCGGGAGGCCGCTCCTACGAGCAGTACTTC; v_gene: TRBV5-1; j_gene: TRBJ2-7; len: 18; abundance: .; d_gene: TRBD2
CDR3aa: CSVTGEHYGYTF; CDR3nt: TGCAGCGTTACAGGGGAGCACTATGGCTACACCTTC; v_gene: TRBV29-1; j_gene: TRBJ1-2; len: 12; abundance: once; d_gene: TRBD1
CDR3aa: CASSRQASTDTQYF; CDR3nt: TGTGCCAGCTCTCGACAGGCCTCTACAGATACGCAGTATTTT; v_gene: TRBV9; j_gene: TRBJ2-3; len: 14; abundance: .; d_gene: .
CDR3aa: CASTAKPPGRLRNTGELFF; CDR3nt: TGTGCCAGCACGGCCAAACCCCCGGGTCGATTAAGGAACACCGGGGAGCTGTTTTTT; v_gene: TRBV27; j_gene: TRBJ2-2; len: 19; abundance: .; d_gene: .